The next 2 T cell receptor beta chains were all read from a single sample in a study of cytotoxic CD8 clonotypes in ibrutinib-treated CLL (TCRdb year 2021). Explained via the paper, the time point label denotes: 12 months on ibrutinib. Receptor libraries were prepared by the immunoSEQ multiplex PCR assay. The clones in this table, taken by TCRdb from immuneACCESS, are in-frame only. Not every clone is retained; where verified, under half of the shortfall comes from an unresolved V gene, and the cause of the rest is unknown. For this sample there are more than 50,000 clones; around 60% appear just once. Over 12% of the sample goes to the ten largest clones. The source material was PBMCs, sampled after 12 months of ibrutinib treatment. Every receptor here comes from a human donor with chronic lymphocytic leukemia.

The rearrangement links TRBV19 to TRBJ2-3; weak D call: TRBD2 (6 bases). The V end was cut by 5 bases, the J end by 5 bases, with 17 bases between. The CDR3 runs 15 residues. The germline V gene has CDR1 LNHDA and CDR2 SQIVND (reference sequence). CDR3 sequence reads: CASSPTGDSKDTQYF. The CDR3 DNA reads TGTGCCAGTAGTCCCACGGGGGACTCCAAAGATACGCAGTATTTT.

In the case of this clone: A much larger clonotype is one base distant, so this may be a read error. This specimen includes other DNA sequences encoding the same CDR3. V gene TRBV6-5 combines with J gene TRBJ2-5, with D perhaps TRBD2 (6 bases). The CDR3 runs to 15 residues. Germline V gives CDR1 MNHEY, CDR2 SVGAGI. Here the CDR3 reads CASSYSGDYQETQYF. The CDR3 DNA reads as TGTGCCAGCAGCTACTCGGGGGACTACCAAGAGACCCAGTACTTC.